Each of the 32 T cell receptor beta chains below was sequenced from the same sample in a study of OX40 agonist ivuxolimab in advanced cancers. Repertoires were generated with immunoSEQ multiplex PCR, while TCRdb's copy carries only in-frame clones and drops some. The profile covers approximately 110,000 clones, with 80% to 95% appearing a single time and under 0.95% taken by the ten largest. The sequencing here drew on CD4+ or CD8+ T cells sorted from blood, taken in a trial of the OX40 agonist ivuxolimab. All receptors come from an adult with an advanced solid tumor such as melanoma, head and neck, liver or kidney cancer.

This clone came up once. The V and J genes are TRBV7-2 and TRBJ1-1, with D possibly TRBD1 on 5 matching bases. The germline CDR1 and CDR2 sequences are SGHTA and FQGNSA. The CDR3 has 12 residues. V was clipped by 5 bases and J by 8 bases, with 12 bases between them. This CDR3 reads CASSPQGLEAFF. The CDR3 nucleotides are TGTGCCAGCAGCCCCCAGGGACTGGAAGCTTTCTTT.

The chain recombines TRBV28 with TRBJ2-7; TRBD2 might be the D (5 bases). The CDR3 length is 12 residues. Trimming pared 4 bases from V and 4 bases from J, leaving 8 bases between. Germline CDR1 MDHEN, CDR2 SYDVKM. The CDR3 region is CASSSRDYEQYF. The CDR3, as DNA: TGTGCCAGCAGTTCTCGGGATTACGAGCAGTACTTC.

V usage is TRBV9 and J usage is TRBJ1-1, with D maybe TRBD1 (5 bases). Germline V gives CDR1 SGDLS, CDR2 YYNGEE. The CDR3 contains 14 residues. V lost 3 bases to trimming and J lost 4 bases, with 13 bases between them. CDR3 DNA sequence: TGTGCCAGCAGCGGAGACCACGGGGGCACTGAAGCTTTCTTT. Translating gives CASSGDHGGTEAFF.

The J gene is TRBJ2-5, the V gene TRBV7-9, with a tentative D call TRBD2 (5 bases). The V gene's germline CDR1 is SEHNR and CDR2 FQNEAQ (reference sequence). The length of the CDR3 is 14 residues. With 8 bases removed from V and 0 bases from J, the gap between germline ends came to 13 bases. The CDR3 loop reads CASRTGNNQETQYF. The CDR3 bases are TGTGCCAGCCGGACGGGAAACAACCAAGAGACCCAGTACTTC.

The chain is built from TRBV9 and TRBJ2-3; D not certain. This CDR3 contains 15 residues. Germline V lookup: CDR1 SGDLS, CDR2 YYNGEE. V lost 0 bases to trimming and J lost 2 bases, with 10 bases between them. CDR3 region: CASSVVPTPTDTQYF. The CDR3, as DNA: TGTGCCAGCAGCGTAGTACCCACCCCCACAGATACGCAGTATTTT.

CDR3 nucleotide sequence: TGTGCCAGCAGCTTGGGGGTAGGGGGGCGGCAGCCCCAGCATTTT. It translates to CASSLGVGGRQPQHF. J is TRBJ1-5 and V is TRBV7-8, with D perhaps TRBD1 (6 bases). Germline loops: CDR1 SGHVS, CDR2 FQNEAQ. This CDR3 contains 15 residues. Deletions cut 3 bases from V and 7 bases from J, with 16 bases between.

V gene TRBV5-1 combines with J gene TRBJ2-5, with a tentative D call TRBD2 (6 bases). CDR3 length equals 15 residues. Trimming shortened V by 0 bases and J by 5 bases, and 14 bases separated the two germline ends. Germline V lookup: CDR1 SGHRS, CDR2 YFSETQ. CDR3: CASSLVVAAGETQYF. In DNA, the CDR3 is TGCGCCAGCAGCTTGGTGGTAGCGGCGGGGGAGACCCAGTACTTC. Based on the CDR3 plus reference TRBV5-1 and TRBJ2-5, the full variable domain is KAGVTQTPRYLIKTRGQQVTLSCSPISGHRSVSWYQQTPGQGLQFLFEYFSETQRNKGNFPGRFSGRQFSNSRSEMNVSTLELGDSALYLCASSLVVAAGETQYFGPGTRLLVL.

The V call is TRBV11-2, the J call TRBJ1-1, with no clear D. Germline V gene sequence: CDR1 SGHAT, CDR2 FQNNGV. The CDR3 has 15 amino acids. The V and J ends lost 1 base and 1 base respectively, with 10 bases between them. Here the CDR3 reads CASSLVFRRNTEAFF. CDR3 nucleotide sequence: TGTGCCAGCAGCTTAGTCTTTAGGAGGAACACTGAAGCTTTCTTT.

As for this clone: The same CDR3 also results from other DNA sequences found in this sample. The chain employs TRBV7-9 and TRBJ2-4; D is uncertain. The germline gives CDR1 SEHNR, CDR2 FQNEAQ (reference sequence). V was cut by 6 bases and J by 15 bases, with 21 bases left in between. This CDR3 has 13 amino acids. CDR3 nucleotide sequence: TGTGCCAGCAGTTCATATCAAGACGGAAACGGGTACTTC. Its protein product is CASSSYQDGNGYF.

The chain couples TRBV30 to TRBJ2-3; 10 nucleotides align to TRBD1. J was trimmed by 4 bases and V by 1 base; bases with no gene match: 5. CDR1 is GTSNPN and CDR2 is SVGIG in the germline V gene (reference sequence). The CDR3 consists of 15 residues. CDR3 bases: TGTGCCTGGAGTGCCGGGACAGGGGCGTCAGATACGCAGTATTTT. Amino acid sequence: CAWSAGTGASDTQYF.

V and J are TRBV7-2 and TRBJ2-7; 8 bases line up with TRBD2. The V gene end was trimmed by 2 bases and the J gene end by 1 base; junction bases not matched to a gene: 7. This CDR3 region has 16 residues. Germline V gives CDR1 SGHTA, CDR2 FQGNSA. The CDR3 here is CASSLKREWGSYEQYF. CDR3 DNA: TGTGCCAGCAGCTTAAAGCGGGAGTGGGGTTCCTACGAGCAGTACTTC.

As to this clone: Its ends do not fully match the called genes, so a read error is possible. The V call is TRBV7-7, the J call TRBJ2-5; D is undetermined. The V gene's germline CDR1 is SSHAT and CDR2 FNYEAQ (reference sequence). CDR3 length: 15 amino acids. As DNA, the CDR3 is TGTGCTAGCAGCCCCAGACCCCATTCACAAGAGACCCAGTACTTC. This sequence encodes CASSPRPHSQETQYF.

This CDR3 reads CASSLGRTSGSETQYF. The CDR3 coding sequence is TGTGCCAGCAGCTTAGGCCGGACTAGCGGGAGTGAGACCCAGTACTTC. The genes are TRBV13 and TRBJ2-5, with 13 bases fitting TRBD2. This CDR3 has 16 residues. The V and J ends lost 0 bases and 5 bases, in that order; junction bases with no gene match: 3. Germline CDR1 and CDR2: PRHDT and FYEKMQ (reference sequence).

This chain joins TRBV27 and TRBJ1-1; tentative D call: TRBD1 (6 bases). Deletions cut 4 bases from V and 1 base from J, with 16 bases between. The CDR3 length is 16 residues. The germline V gene has CDR1 MNHEY and CDR2 SMNVEV (reference sequence). CDR3 sequence: CASSYSPGGANTEAFF. The DNA of the CDR3 is TGTGCCAGCAGTTATTCCCCCGGGGGGGCGAACACTGAAGCTTTCTTT.

The chain carries TRBV6-1 and TRBJ2-1; a weak D match, TRBD2 (6 bases). The CDR3 totals 13 residues. Trimming cost V 5 bases and J 4 bases, with 9 bases left between them. Germline CDR1 and CDR2: MNHNS and SASEGT. The CDR3 loop is CASSTGSYNEQFF. The CDR3, as DNA: TGTGCCAGCAGTACCGGGAGTTACAATGAGCAGTTCTTC.

The V call is TRBV11-3, the J call TRBJ1-2, with a possible D match to TRBD1 (5 bases). Trimming left V 5 bases short and J 2 bases short, with 15 bases between. The CDR3 has 15 amino acids. Germline V gene lookup returns CDR1 SGHNT and CDR2 YENEEA. CDR3: CASSNLTDLNYGYTF. CDR3 sequence (DNA): TGTGCCAGCAGCAATTTGACAGACTTGAACTATGGCTACACCTTC. Combining the CDR3 with reference TRBV11-3 and TRBJ1-2 gives the whole variable domain EAGVVQSPRYKIIEKKQPVAFWCNPISGHNTLYWYLQNLGQGPELLIRYENEEAVDDSQLPKDRFSAERLKGVDSTLKIQPAELGDSAVYLCASSNLTDLNYGYTFGSGTRLTVV.

This clone was seen only once. The gene calls are TRBV18 and TRBJ2-7, with unresolved D. This CDR3 is 14 amino acids long. The V end was cut by 0 bases, the J end by 2 bases, with 8 bases between. Germline CDR1 KGHSH, CDR2 LQKENI. This CDR3 is CASSPPFIPYEQYF. The CDR3 nucleotides are TGTGCCAGCTCACCACCTTTTATCCCCTACGAGCAGTACTTC.

This chain links TRBV11-2 with TRBJ2-7; D remains ambiguous. V was shortened by 8 bases and J by 0 bases, with 11 bases between the two germline ends. Looked up from germline, CDR1 is SGHAT and CDR2 is FQNNGV. The CDR3 sequence is 13 residues long. The CDR3 loop is CASETPSSYEQYF. For the CDR3, the DNA is TGTGCCAGCGAAACTCCGAGCTCCTACGAGCAGTACTTC.

The genes are TRBV5-6 and TRBJ2-4; no firm D call. Germline loops: CDR1 SGHDT, CDR2 YYEEEE. The V end lost 1 base, the J end lost 7 bases, and 6 bases lay between the germline ends. The CDR3 spans 12 residues. CDR3 sequence: CASSLWDNIQYF. The CDR3 bases are TGTGCCAGCAGCTTGTGGGATAACATTCAGTACTTC.

CDR3 protein: CASSPGASGRIHEQFF. In DNA, the CDR3 is TGTGCCAGCAGCCCCGGGGCTAGCGGGAGGATTCATGAGCAGTTCTTC. This chain links TRBV11-2 with TRBJ2-1; 11 bases align to TRBD2. The CDR3 extends over 16 amino acids. In germline, CDR1 is SGHAT, CDR2 FQNNGV. The V and J ends lost 5 bases and 8 bases, in that order; junction bases with no gene match: 11. The full variable domain, rest sourced from reference TRBV11-2 and TRBJ2-1, is EAGVAQSPRYKIIEKRQSVAFWCNPISGHATLYWYQQILGQGPKLLIQFQNNGVVDDSQLPKDRFSAERLKGVDSTLKIQPAKLEDSAVYLCASSPGASGRIHEQFFGPGTRLTVL.

The chain employs TRBV6-5 and TRBJ1-3, with a weak D call TRBD1 (5 bases). The CDR3 loop spans 14 amino acids. The germline V and J ends were trimmed by 5 bases and 6 bases, with 14 bases remaining between them. From germline, CDR1 is MNHEY and CDR2 SVGAGI. The CDR3 loop reads CASSPPGPLNTIYF. The CDR3 DNA follows: TGTGCCAGCAGTCCGCCGGGACCACTAAACACCATATATTTT.

Worth noting for this clone: Germline and junction disagree at one end, which may indicate a read error. The chain carries TRBV5-4 and TRBJ2-2; D is perhaps TRBD2 (6 bases). CDR3 length: 14 residues. In germline, CDR1 is SGHNT, CDR2 YYREEE (reference sequence). DNA of the CDR3: TGTGCCAGCAGTTTGGACTACCCCACCGGGGAGCTGTTTTTT. It translates to CASSLDYPTGELFF.

The genes are TRBV19 and TRBJ2-1, with a possible D match to TRBD2 (6 bases). CDR1 is LNHDA and CDR2 is SQIVND in the germline V gene (reference sequence). The CDR3 extends over 16 amino acids. Trimming removed 3 bases from V and 3 bases from J, with 15 bases in between. CDR3 sequence: CASSISLEGGYNEQFF. CDR3 DNA: TGTGCCAGTAGTATCTCCCTCGAGGGAGGCTACAATGAGCAGTTCTTC. The full variable domain, its missing parts supplied by reference TRBV19 and TRBJ2-1, is DGGITQSPKYLFRKEGQNVTLSCEQNLNHDAMYWYRQDPGQGLRLIYYSQIVNDFQKGDIAEGYSVSREKKESFPLTVTSAQKNPTAFYLCASSISLEGGYNEQFFGPGTRLTVL.

The V and J genes are TRBV21-1 and TRBJ2-3; the table's D call of TRBD2 was not tested on the DNA. TRBV21-1 is reported as a pseudogene. The CDR3 consists of 16 residues. The CDR3, as DNA: TGTGCCAGCAGCAAAGGGGATAGCGGGAGAGGAGATACGCAGTATTTT. Translation gives CASSKGDSGRGDTQYF.

The J gene is TRBJ2-3, the V gene TRBV30; D not resolved. This CDR3 is 13 amino acids long. Trimming removed 0 bases at V and 6 bases at J, with 10 bases between. The germline CDR1 and CDR2 sequences are GTSNPN and SVGIG (reference sequence). The chain's CDR3 is CAWSVMAADTQYF. The CDR3 DNA sequence: TGTGCCTGGAGTGTTATGGCGGCCGATACGCAGTATTTT.

V and J are TRBV7-3 and TRBJ2-5, with TRBD2 identical over 10 bases. V gave up 3 bases and J gave up 2 bases; unmatched junction bases: 3. CDR3 size: 15 residues. The germline V gene has CDR1 SGHTA and CDR2 FQGTGA. The CDR3 sequence: CASSFRTSGQETQYF. CDR3 DNA sequence: TGTGCCAGCAGCTTTAGGACTAGCGGTCAAGAGACCCAGTACTTC.

The V gene is TRBV5-1, the J gene TRBJ1-5; no reliable D call. Per the germline V gene, CDR1 is SGHRS and CDR2 is YFSETQ. CDR3 length equals 13 residues. V was cut by 0 bases and J by 5 bases, with 6 bases left in between. CDR3 residues: CASSLGGHQPQHF. CDR3 nucleotide sequence: TGCGCCAGCAGCTTGGGAGGACATCAGCCCCAGCATTTT.

J is TRBJ2-2 and V is TRBV13, with a possible D match to TRBD2 (6 bases). Germline CDR1 and CDR2: PRHDT and FYEKMQ (reference sequence). This CDR3 has 15 amino acids. V dropped 5 bases and J dropped 1 base, with 11 bases sitting between them. The CDR3, as DNA: TGTGCCAGCAGCGGCGGGACTGGGAACACCGGGGAGCTGTTTTTT. This translates into CASSGGTGNTGELFF. Complete variable domain (other parts from reference TRBV13 and TRBJ2-2): AAGVIQSPRHLIKEKRETATLKCYPIPRHDTVYWYQQGPGQDPQFLISFYEKMQSDKGSIPDRFSAQQFSDYHSELNMSSLELGDSALYFCASSGGTGNTGELFFGEGSRLTVL.

The rearrangement joins TRBV4-1 to TRBJ2-7, with a weak D call TRBD1 (6 bases). V was trimmed by 0 bases and J by 1 base, leaving 25 bases between them. This CDR3 is 20 amino acids long. CDR1 MGHRA and CDR2 YSYEKL come from the germline V gene. CDR3 amino acids: CASSQDSRKGDDTFSYEQYF. CDR3 sequence (DNA): TGCGCCAGCAGCCAAGATTCCCGAAAGGGGGATGACACCTTTTCCTACGAGCAGTACTTC.

This chain links TRBV28 with TRBJ1-6; D is unclear. Germline lookup yields CDR1 MDHEN and CDR2 SYDVKM. CDR3 size: 17 residues. V was pared by 2 bases and J by 0 bases, with 11 bases between. CDR3 protein: CASSLTRRSSYNSPLHF. As DNA, the CDR3 is TGTGCCAGCAGTTTAACCCGGCGGAGCTCCTATAATTCACCCCTCCACTTT.

The chain carries TRBV15 and TRBJ2-1; 13 positions agree with TRBD2. The CDR3 consists of 19 residues. J was trimmed by 0 bases and V by 4 bases; bases with no gene match: 9. Germline CDR1 is LNHNV and CDR2 is YYDKDF (reference sequence). The CDR3 DNA reads as TGTGCCACCAGCAAACGGACTAGCGGGAGAATCGGCTCCTACAATGAGCAGTTCTTC. As protein: CATSKRTSGRIGSYNEQFF.

The chain uses TRBV19 and TRBJ1-2; 10 bases agree with TRBD1. V gave up 4 bases and J gave up 8 bases; unmatched junction bases: 10. The CDR3 contains 15 residues. Germline CDR1 LNHDA, CDR2 SQIVND (reference sequence). The CDR3: CASSTPRDRGVGYTF. Here the CDR3 DNA reads TGTGCCAGTAGTACCCCTCGGGACAGGGGCGTAGGCTACACCTTC.